Listed below are T cell receptor beta chains from one sample, sequenced in a study of blood T cells in healthy people across ages. One entry per CDR3 protein results from TCRdb running MiXCR on the 5' RACE reads. The data show approximately 490,000 distinct CDR3 sequences, less than 25% seen once. Another study also made use of these data, one on T cells of mothers and their children.

Sequencing was done on a sample of blood. All receptors come from a boy aged 5-17 years in good health. Both conserved end residues are part of each CDR3. A D gene is named only where the DNA matches it firmly. The size of a clone is reported for some rows only, either as once, few or many, or as a class for expanded clones.

v_call: TRBV12-3/TRBV12-4; d_call: .; clone_size: few; j_call: TRBJ1-6; cdr3_nt: TGTGCCAGCAGTTTTCCCCCGGAGCCCCTCCACTTT; cdr3_aa: CASSFPPEPLHF
v_call: TRBV20-1; d_call: .; clone_size: .; j_call: TRBJ2-1; cdr3_nt: TGCAGTGCTAGAGATGGACAATACTCCTACAATGAGCAGTTCTTC; cdr3_aa: CSARDGQYSYNEQFF
v_call: TRBV5-1; d_call: .; clone_size: .; j_call: TRBJ2-7; cdr3_nt: TGCGCCAGCAAGCTTGGCTCCGGGAATCCTTACGAGCAGTACTTC; cdr3_aa: CASKLGSGNPYEQYF
v_call: TRBV7-9; d_call: .; clone_size: .; j_call: TRBJ2-7; cdr3_nt: TGTGCCAGCAGCTTAGTGGAATCCCAAGGTTCCTACGAGCAGTACTTC; cdr3_aa: CASSLVESQGSYEQYF
v_call: TRBV4-3; d_call: .; clone_size: few; j_call: TRBJ2-3; cdr3_nt: TGCGCCAGCAGCCAAGATGGGACACCTACAGATACGCAGTATTTT; cdr3_aa: CASSQDGTPTDTQYF
v_call: TRBV28; d_call: TRBD1; clone_size: .; j_call: TRBJ2-5; cdr3_nt: TGTGCCAGCAGTTTACCCGGGACAGTAGAGACCCAGTACTTC; cdr3_aa: CASSLPGTVETQYF
v_call: TRBV5-5; d_call: .; clone_size: few; j_call: TRBJ2-7; cdr3_nt: TGTGCCAGCAGCGGCAGGTATAGGGACAATCCCGAGCAGTACTTC; cdr3_aa: CASSGRYRDNPEQYF
v_call: TRBV7-9; d_call: TRBD1; clone_size: many; j_call: TRBJ2-7; cdr3_nt: TGTGCCAGCAGCTCCTCGGACAGGGCTGGGGACGAGCAGTACTTC; cdr3_aa: CASSSSDRAGDEQYF
v_call: TRBV20-1; d_call: .; clone_size: .; j_call: TRBJ2-7; cdr3_nt: TGCAGTGCTAGGCGCGGACCGTCGCGAGAGCAGTACTTC; cdr3_aa: CSARRGPSREQYF
v_call: TRBV7-9; d_call: .; clone_size: many; j_call: TRBJ2-7; cdr3_nt: TGTGCCAGCAGTACTCCGACTTTTTACGAGCAGTACTTC; cdr3_aa: CASSTPTFYEQYF
v_call: TRBV28; d_call: TRBD1; clone_size: many; j_call: TRBJ1-2; cdr3_nt: TGTGCCAGCACCCATAGGACAGGCACCTATGGCTACACCTTC; cdr3_aa: CASTHRTGTYGYTF
v_call: TRBV20-1; d_call: .; clone_size: few; j_call: TRBJ2-1; cdr3_nt: TGCAGTGCCCGGCGAAATGAGCAGTTCTTC; cdr3_aa: CSARRNEQFF
v_call: TRBV2; d_call: TRBD1; clone_size: .; j_call: TRBJ1-1; cdr3_nt: TGTGCCAGCCTCCCAAACAGGGGGAGTGAAGCTTTCTTT; cdr3_aa: CASLPNRGSEAFF
v_call: TRBV6-5; d_call: .; clone_size: many; j_call: TRBJ2-7; cdr3_nt: TGTGCCTCAGCGTTGCAGGGAACTCGCGAGCAGTACTTC; cdr3_aa: CASALQGTREQYF
v_call: TRBV11-3; d_call: .; clone_size: .; j_call: TRBJ2-1; cdr3_nt: TGTGCCAGCAGCTTAGACCCTAGCGTAACCTACAATGAGCAGTTCTTC; cdr3_aa: CASSLDPSVTYNEQFF
v_call: TRBV20-1; d_call: TRBD1; clone_size: few; j_call: TRBJ2-1; cdr3_nt: TGCAGTGCTTCACCGGGACAGCCCCGTGAGCAGTTCTTC; cdr3_aa: CSASPGQPREQFF
v_call: TRBV7-9; d_call: .; clone_size: .; j_call: TRBJ2-7; cdr3_nt: TGTGCCAGCAGCGAACGGGACCACTACGAGCAGTACTTC; cdr3_aa: CASSERDHYEQYF
v_call: TRBV20-1; d_call: .; clone_size: few; j_call: TRBJ2-5; cdr3_nt: TGCAGTGCTAGTTCCTTTATCGGTAGAACAGAGACCCAGTACTTC; cdr3_aa: CSASSFIGRTETQYF
v_call: TRBV29-1; d_call: .; clone_size: .; j_call: TRBJ1-2; cdr3_nt: TGCAGCGCCTTCTCCGGGGACATTAACTATGGCTACACCTTC; cdr3_aa: CSAFSGDINYGYTF
v_call: TRBV6-2/TRBV6-3; d_call: .; clone_size: few; j_call: TRBJ1-5; cdr3_nt: TGTGCCAGCCGGGACGGCAATCAGCCCCAGCATTTT; cdr3_aa: CASRDGNQPQHF
v_call: TRBV20-1; d_call: TRBD2; clone_size: .; j_call: TRBJ2-5; cdr3_nt: TGCAGTGCTAGACCTTCCACCGGACTAGCGGAGACCCAGTACTTC; cdr3_aa: CSARPSTGLAETQYF
v_call: TRBV20-1; d_call: TRBD1; clone_size: few; j_call: TRBJ2-2; cdr3_nt: TGCAGTGCTAGGTCCCACGGGACAGGGCTCACCGGGGAGCTGTTTTTT; cdr3_aa: CSARSHGTGLTGELFF
v_call: TRBV6-6; d_call: .; clone_size: few; j_call: TRBJ1-5; cdr3_nt: TGTACCAGCAGTTACCCCGACCCCGGGAAGCCCCAGCATTTT; cdr3_aa: CTSSYPDPGKPQHF
v_call: TRBV12-3/TRBV12-4; d_call: .; clone_size: .; j_call: TRBJ2-1; cdr3_nt: TGTGCCAGCAGTTTTGAGGGGGGGGGTGAGCAGTTCTTC; cdr3_aa: CASSFEGGGEQFF
v_call: TRBV29-1; d_call: .; clone_size: few; j_call: TRBJ2-7; cdr3_nt: TGCAGTCGACCCAAGGGGGGGATTATAAGTAGCTCCTACGAGCAGTACTTC; cdr3_aa: CSRPKGGIISSSYEQYF
v_call: TRBV12-3/TRBV12-4; d_call: .; clone_size: .; j_call: TRBJ1-1; cdr3_nt: TGTGCCACCTCCCCCGGCCGGGCGTTTGAAGCTTTCTTT; cdr3_aa: CATSPGRAFEAFF
v_call: TRBV20-1; d_call: .; clone_size: few; j_call: TRBJ1-4; cdr3_nt: TGCAGTGCTAGACCCCCGGCCGAGGGGAGTAAACTGTTTTTT; cdr3_aa: CSARPPAEGSKLFF
v_call: TRBV7-2; d_call: .; clone_size: few; j_call: TRBJ2-5; cdr3_nt: TGTGCCAGCAGCTTAGATCATACCCGGGAGACCCAGTACTTC; cdr3_aa: CASSLDHTRETQYF
v_call: TRBV20-1; d_call: .; clone_size: .; j_call: TRBJ2-7; cdr3_nt: TGCAGTGCTAGACTAGTCGGCTCCTACGAGCAGTACTTC; cdr3_aa: CSARLVGSYEQYF
v_call: TRBV28; d_call: .; clone_size: .; j_call: TRBJ2-1; cdr3_nt: TGTGCCAGCAGTCTCTTAAGCCCCAATGAGCAGTTCTTC; cdr3_aa: CASSLLSPNEQFF
v_call: TRBV6-6; d_call: .; clone_size: .; j_call: TRBJ2-7; cdr3_nt: TGTGCCAGCAGTGCCAACCGGGACTTCCTTTACGAGCAGTACTTC; cdr3_aa: CASSANRDFLYEQYF
v_call: TRBV7-6; d_call: TRBD1; clone_size: .; j_call: TRBJ1-6; cdr3_nt: TGTGCCAGCAGCTTAGCGGGACAGAAAGCTAATTCACCCCTCCACTTT; cdr3_aa: CASSLAGQKANSPLHF
v_call: TRBV3-1; d_call: .; clone_size: few; j_call: TRBJ2-4; cdr3_nt: TGTGCCAGCAGGGCGGACCACCTAGGAGCCAAAAACATTCAGTACTTC; cdr3_aa: CASRADHLGAKNIQYF
v_call: TRBV7-9; d_call: .; clone_size: .; j_call: TRBJ1-1; cdr3_nt: TGTGCCAGCAGCTTAGTATCTGTCGGGGGCGCGGACACTGAAGCTTTCTTT; cdr3_aa: CASSLVSVGGADTEAFF
v_call: TRBV19; d_call: .; clone_size: .; j_call: TRBJ2-1; cdr3_nt: TGTGCCAGTAGTACAGCCCCCTACAATGAGCAGTTCTTC; cdr3_aa: CASSTAPYNEQFF
v_call: TRBV25-1; d_call: .; clone_size: few; j_call: TRBJ2-5; cdr3_nt: TGTGCCAGCAATCCTAGTAAGGGACCACAAGAGACCCAGTACTTC; cdr3_aa: CASNPSKGPQETQYF
v_call: TRBV5-6; d_call: .; clone_size: .; j_call: TRBJ2-1; cdr3_nt: TGTGCCAGCAGCCGGGACTTGTCTTTTAATGAGCAGTTCTTC; cdr3_aa: CASSRDLSFNEQFF
v_call: TRBV5-5; d_call: .; clone_size: few; j_call: TRBJ1-1; cdr3_nt: TGTGCCAGCAGCTTGTGGAAGGTCACTGAAGCTTTCTTT; cdr3_aa: CASSLWKVTEAFF
v_call: TRBV29-1; d_call: .; clone_size: .; j_call: TRBJ2-1; cdr3_nt: TGCAGCGTTGAAGATCTTGGCGGGAAGGTGGGCAATGAGCAGTTCTTC; cdr3_aa: CSVEDLGGKVGNEQFF
v_call: TRBV4-3; d_call: .; clone_size: few; j_call: TRBJ2-1; cdr3_nt: TGCGCCAGCAGCCAAGTCGGGGTCCCCTCCTACAATGAGCAGTTCTTC; cdr3_aa: CASSQVGVPSYNEQFF
v_call: TRBV2; d_call: TRBD2; clone_size: .; j_call: TRBJ2-2; cdr3_nt: TGTGCCAGCAGTGAAGCGCCGGGAGGGGCGAACACCGGGGAGCTGTTTTTT; cdr3_aa: CASSEAPGGANTGELFF
v_call: TRBV7-9; d_call: .; clone_size: few; j_call: TRBJ2-1; cdr3_nt: TGTGCCAGCAGACCCGGGACCGACAAAAGTGAAGAGCAGTTCTTC; cdr3_aa: CASRPGTDKSEEQFF
v_call: TRBV4-3; d_call: .; clone_size: few; j_call: TRBJ2-6; cdr3_nt: TGCGCCAGCAGCCAAGAGGCAGGTCTCTCTGGGGCCAACGTCCTGACTTTC; cdr3_aa: CASSQEAGLSGANVLTF
v_call: TRBV12-3/TRBV12-4; d_call: .; clone_size: .; j_call: TRBJ2-3; cdr3_nt: TGTGCCAGCAGTTTAGCAGATACGGAGTATTTT; cdr3_aa: CASSLADTEYF
v_call: TRBV13; d_call: TRBD2; clone_size: .; j_call: TRBJ2-5; cdr3_nt: TGTGCCAGCAGCTGGGCTAGCGGGGGGGCCTTCAGGGAGACCCAGTACTTC; cdr3_aa: CASSWASGGAFRETQYF
v_call: TRBV28; d_call: TRBD1; clone_size: .; j_call: TRBJ1-2; cdr3_nt: TGTGCCAGCAGCACCCCGGGACAGGGCCAGTTCAACTATGGCTACACCTTC; cdr3_aa: CASSTPGQGQFNYGYTF
v_call: TRBV6-2/TRBV6-3; d_call: .; clone_size: .; j_call: TRBJ2-6; cdr3_nt: TGTGCCAGCTTACCTCAGGGTGCCTCTGGGGCCAACGTCCTGACTTTC; cdr3_aa: CASLPQGASGANVLTF
v_call: TRBV30; d_call: .; clone_size: .; j_call: TRBJ1-5; cdr3_nt: TGTGCCTGGGGGTGGACGAGCAATCAGCCCCAGCATTTT; cdr3_aa: CAWGWTSNQPQHF
v_call: TRBV3-1; d_call: .; clone_size: .; j_call: TRBJ1-1; cdr3_nt: TGTGCCAGCAGCCAAATTCCCAGGGTCGCTACGAGGAACACTGAAGCTTTCTTT; cdr3_aa: CASSQIPRVATRNTEAFF
v_call: TRBV6-1; d_call: .; clone_size: .; j_call: TRBJ2-3; cdr3_nt: TGTGCCAGCCTACCCCGGGGCGGCAGCACAGATACGCAGTATTTT; cdr3_aa: CASLPRGGSTDTQYF
v_call: TRBV6-2/TRBV6-3; d_call: .; clone_size: few; j_call: TRBJ1-5; cdr3_nt: TGTGCCAGCAGTTACTCGGTGGATAGCAATCAGCCCCAGCATTTT; cdr3_aa: CASSYSVDSNQPQHF